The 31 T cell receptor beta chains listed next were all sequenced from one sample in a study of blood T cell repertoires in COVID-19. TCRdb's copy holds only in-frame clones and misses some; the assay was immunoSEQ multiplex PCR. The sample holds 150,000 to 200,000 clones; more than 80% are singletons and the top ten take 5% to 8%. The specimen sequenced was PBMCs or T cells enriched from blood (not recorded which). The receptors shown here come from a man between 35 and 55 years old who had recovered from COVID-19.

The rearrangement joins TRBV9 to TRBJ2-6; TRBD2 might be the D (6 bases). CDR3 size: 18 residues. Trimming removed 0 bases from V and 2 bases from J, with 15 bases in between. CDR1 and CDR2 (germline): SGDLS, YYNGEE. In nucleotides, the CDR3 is TGTGCCAGCAGCGTAGCCGGAGGGCAAGCCGCTGGGGCCAACGTCCTGACTTTC. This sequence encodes CASSVAGGQAAGANVLTF.

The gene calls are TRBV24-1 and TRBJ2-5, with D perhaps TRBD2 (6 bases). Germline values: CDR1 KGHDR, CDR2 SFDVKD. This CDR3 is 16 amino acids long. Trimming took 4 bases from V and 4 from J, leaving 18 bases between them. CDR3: CATSDPSRGGRETQYF. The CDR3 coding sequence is TGTGCCACCAGTGACCCGTCCCGGGGAGGAAGAGAGACCCAGTACTTC.

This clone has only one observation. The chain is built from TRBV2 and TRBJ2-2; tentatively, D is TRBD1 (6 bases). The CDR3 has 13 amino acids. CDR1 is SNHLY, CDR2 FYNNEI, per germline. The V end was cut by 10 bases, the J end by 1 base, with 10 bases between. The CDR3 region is CATLRGNTGELFF. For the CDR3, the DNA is TGTGCCACCCTCAGGGGGAACACCGGGGAGCTGTTTTTT. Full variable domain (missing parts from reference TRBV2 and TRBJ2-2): EPEVTQTPSHQVTQMGQEVILRCVPISNHLYFYWYRQILGQKVEFLVSFYNNEISEKSEIFDDQFSVERPDGSNFTLKIRSTKLEDSAMYFCATLRGNTGELFFGEGSRLTVL.

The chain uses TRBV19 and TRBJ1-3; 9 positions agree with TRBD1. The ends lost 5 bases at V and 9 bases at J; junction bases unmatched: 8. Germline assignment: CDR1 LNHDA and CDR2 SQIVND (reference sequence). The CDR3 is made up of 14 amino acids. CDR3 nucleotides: TGTGCCAGTAGTCCAGGGGGGACAGGGACCACCATATATTTT. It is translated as CASSPGGTGTTIYF.

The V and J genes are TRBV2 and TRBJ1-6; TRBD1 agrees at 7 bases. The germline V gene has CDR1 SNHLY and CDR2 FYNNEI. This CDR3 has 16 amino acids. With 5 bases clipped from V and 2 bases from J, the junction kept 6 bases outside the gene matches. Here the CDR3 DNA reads TGTGCCAGCAGTAAAACAGGGGAACCCTATAATTCACCCCTCCACTTT. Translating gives CASSKTGEPYNSPLHF.

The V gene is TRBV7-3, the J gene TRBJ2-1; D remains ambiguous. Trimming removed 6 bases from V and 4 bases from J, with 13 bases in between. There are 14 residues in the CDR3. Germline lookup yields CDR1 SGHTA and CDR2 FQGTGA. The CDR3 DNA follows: TGTGCCAGCAGTCCGGGTGCGCGATACAATGAGCAGTTCTTC. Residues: CASSPGARYNEQFF.

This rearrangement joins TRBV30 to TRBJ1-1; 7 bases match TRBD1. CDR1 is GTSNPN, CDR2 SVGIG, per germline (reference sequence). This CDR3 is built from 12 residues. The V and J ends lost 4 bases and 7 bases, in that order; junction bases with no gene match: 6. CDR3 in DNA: TGTGCCTGGACGACAGGGAGGAGTGAAGCTTTCTTT. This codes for CAWTTGRSEAFF.

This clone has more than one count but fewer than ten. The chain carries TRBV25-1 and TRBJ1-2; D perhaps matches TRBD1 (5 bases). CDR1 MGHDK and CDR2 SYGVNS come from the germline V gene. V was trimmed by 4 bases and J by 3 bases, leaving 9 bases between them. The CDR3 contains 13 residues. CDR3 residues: CASSVTAYYGYTF. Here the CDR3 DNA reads TGTGCCAGCAGTGTGACAGCCTACTATGGCTACACCTTC.

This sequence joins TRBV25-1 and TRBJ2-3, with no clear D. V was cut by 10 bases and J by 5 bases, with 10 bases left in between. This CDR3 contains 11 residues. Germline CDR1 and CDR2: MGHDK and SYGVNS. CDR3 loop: CATTGGDTQYF. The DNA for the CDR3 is TGTGCCACCACCGGCGGAGATACGCAGTATTTT.

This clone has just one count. The CDR3 DNA reads TGTGCCTGGAGTGTACTAGCCGATGAGCAGTTCTTC. Encoded protein: CAWSVLADEQFF. The chain combines TRBV30 with TRBJ2-1, with D possibly TRBD2 on 6 matching bases. The CDR3 is 12 residues long. Germline values: CDR1 GTSNPN, CDR2 SVGIG (reference sequence). V was pared by 0 bases and J by 8 bases, with 8 bases between.

This CDR3 reads CASSQGGQINEQFF. CDR3 nucleotide sequence: TGTGCCAGCAGCCAGGGGGGACAGATCAATGAGCAGTTCTTC. V and J are TRBV11-3 and TRBJ2-1; a possible D gene is TRBD1 (7 bases). Germline CDR1 is SGHNT and CDR2 is YENEEA. This CDR3 has 14 amino acids. V dropped 5 bases and J dropped 6 bases, with 14 bases sitting between them.

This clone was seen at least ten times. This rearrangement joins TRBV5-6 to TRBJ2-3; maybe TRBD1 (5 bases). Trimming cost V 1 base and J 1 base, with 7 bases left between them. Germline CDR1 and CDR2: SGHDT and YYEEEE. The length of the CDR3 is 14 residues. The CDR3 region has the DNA TGTGCCAGCAGCTTGCGCAGGGGCACAGATACGCAGTATTTT. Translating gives CASSLRRGTDTQYF.

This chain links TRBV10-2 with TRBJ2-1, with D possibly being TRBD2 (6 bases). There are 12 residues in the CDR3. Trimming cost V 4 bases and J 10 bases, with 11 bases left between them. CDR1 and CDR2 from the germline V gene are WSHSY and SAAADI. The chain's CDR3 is CASSVSSGEQFF. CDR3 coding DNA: TGCGCCAGCAGTGTGAGTAGCGGAGAGCAGTTCTTC.

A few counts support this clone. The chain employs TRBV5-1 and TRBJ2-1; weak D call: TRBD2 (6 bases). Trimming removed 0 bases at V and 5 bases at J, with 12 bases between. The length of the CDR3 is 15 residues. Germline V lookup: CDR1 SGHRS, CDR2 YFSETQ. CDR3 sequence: CASSLGGTLNNEQFF. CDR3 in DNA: TGCGCCAGCAGCTTGGGCGGGACTCTCAACAATGAGCAGTTCTTC.

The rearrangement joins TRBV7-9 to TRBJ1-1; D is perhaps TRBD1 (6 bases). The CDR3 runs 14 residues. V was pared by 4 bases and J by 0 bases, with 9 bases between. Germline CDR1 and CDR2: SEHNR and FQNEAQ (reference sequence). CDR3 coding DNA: TGTGCCAGCAGCTCAGGACAGTTGAACACTGAAGCTTTCTTT. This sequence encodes CASSSGQLNTEAFF.

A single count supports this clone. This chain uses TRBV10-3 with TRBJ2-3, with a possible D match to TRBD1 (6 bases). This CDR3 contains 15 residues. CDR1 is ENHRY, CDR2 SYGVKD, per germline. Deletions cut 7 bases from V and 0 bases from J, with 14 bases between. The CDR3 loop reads CAITEGGSSTDTQYF. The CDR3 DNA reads TGTGCCATCACCGAAGGGGGATCTAGCACAGATACGCAGTATTTT.

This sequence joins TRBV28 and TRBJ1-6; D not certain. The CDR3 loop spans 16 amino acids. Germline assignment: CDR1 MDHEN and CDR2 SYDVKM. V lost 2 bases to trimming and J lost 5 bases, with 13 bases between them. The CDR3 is CASSLGLAVNNSPLHF. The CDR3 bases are TGTGCCAGCAGTTTAGGGCTCGCAGTCAATAATTCACCCCTCCACTTT.

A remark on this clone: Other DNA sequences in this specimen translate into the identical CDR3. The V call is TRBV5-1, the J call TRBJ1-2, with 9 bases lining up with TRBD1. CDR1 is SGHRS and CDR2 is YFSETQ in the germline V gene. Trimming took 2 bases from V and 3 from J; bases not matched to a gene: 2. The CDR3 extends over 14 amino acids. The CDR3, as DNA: TGCGCCAGCAGCTTCCGGGACAGGGACTATGGCTACACCTTC. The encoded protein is CASSFRDRDYGYTF. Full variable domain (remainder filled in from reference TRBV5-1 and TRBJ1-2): KAGVTQTPRYLIKTRGQQVTLSCSPISGHRSVSWYQQTPGQGLQFLFEYFSETQRNKGNFPGRFSGRQFSNSRSEMNVSTLELGDSALYLCASSFRDRDYGYTFGSGTRLTVV.

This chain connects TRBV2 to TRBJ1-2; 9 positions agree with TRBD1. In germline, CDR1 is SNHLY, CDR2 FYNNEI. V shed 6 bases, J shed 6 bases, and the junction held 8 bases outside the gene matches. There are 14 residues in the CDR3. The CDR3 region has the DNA TGTGCCAGCAGGGAAAGGACAGGGGACCATGGCTACACCTTC. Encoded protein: CASRERTGDHGYTF.

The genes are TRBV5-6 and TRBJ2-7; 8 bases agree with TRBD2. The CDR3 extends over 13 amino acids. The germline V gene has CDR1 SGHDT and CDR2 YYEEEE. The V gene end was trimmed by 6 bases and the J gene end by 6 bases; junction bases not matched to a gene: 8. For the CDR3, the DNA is TGTGCCAGCATGCAGGGACTAGAAGTCGAGCAGTACTTC. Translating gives CASMQGLEVEQYF.

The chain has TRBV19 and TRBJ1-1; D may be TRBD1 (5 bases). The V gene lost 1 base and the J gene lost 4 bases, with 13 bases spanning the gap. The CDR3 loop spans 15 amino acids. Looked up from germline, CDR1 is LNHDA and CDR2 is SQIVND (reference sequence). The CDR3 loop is CASSIGAGTVTEAFF. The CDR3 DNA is TGTGCCAGTAGTATAGGTGCGGGGACGGTCACTGAAGCTTTCTTT.

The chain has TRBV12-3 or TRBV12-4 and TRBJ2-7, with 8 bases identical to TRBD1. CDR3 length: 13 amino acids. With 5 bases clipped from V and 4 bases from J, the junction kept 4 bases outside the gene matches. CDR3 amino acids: CASSLTGGYEQYF. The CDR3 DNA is TGTGCCAGCAGTCTTACAGGGGGATACGAGCAGTACTTC.

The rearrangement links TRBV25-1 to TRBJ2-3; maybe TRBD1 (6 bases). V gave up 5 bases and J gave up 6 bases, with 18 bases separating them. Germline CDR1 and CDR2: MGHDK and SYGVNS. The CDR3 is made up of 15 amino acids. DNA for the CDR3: TGTGCCAGCAGTTCGACAGGAGGATTTTTTGATACGCAGTATTTT. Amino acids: CASSSTGGFFDTQYF.

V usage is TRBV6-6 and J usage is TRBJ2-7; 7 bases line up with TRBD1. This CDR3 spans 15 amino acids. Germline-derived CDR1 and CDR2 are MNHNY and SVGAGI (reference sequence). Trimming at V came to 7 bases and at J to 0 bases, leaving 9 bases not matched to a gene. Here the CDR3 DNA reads TGTGCCAGCACCCCCCGGGACAGAAGCTCCTACGAGCAGTACTTC. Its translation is CASTPRDRSSYEQYF.

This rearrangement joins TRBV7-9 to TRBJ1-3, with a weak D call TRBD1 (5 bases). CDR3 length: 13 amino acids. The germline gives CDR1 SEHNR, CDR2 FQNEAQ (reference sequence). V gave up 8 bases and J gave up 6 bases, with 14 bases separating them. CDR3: CASLGVLVNTIYF. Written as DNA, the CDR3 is TGTGCCAGCTTAGGGGTTCTCGTAAACACCATATATTTT.

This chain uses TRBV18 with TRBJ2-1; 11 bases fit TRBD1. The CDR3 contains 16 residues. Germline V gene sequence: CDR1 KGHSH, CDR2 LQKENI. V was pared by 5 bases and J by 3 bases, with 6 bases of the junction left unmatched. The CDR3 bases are TGTGCCAGCTCAGATGGACAGGGGGCCAGCTACAATGAGCAGTTCTTC. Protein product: CASSDGQGASYNEQFF.

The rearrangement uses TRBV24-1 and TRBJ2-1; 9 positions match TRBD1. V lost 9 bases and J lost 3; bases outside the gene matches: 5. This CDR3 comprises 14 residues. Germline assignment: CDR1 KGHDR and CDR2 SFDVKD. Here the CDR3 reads CATGTGGSYNEQFF. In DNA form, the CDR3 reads TGTGCCACCGGAACAGGGGGCAGCTACAATGAGCAGTTCTTC.

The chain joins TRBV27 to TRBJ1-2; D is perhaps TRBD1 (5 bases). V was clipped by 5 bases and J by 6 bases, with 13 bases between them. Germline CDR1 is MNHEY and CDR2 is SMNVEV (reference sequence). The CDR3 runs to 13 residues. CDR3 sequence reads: CASSDSVLDGYTF. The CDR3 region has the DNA TGTGCCAGCAGTGACAGTGTTTTAGATGGCTACACCTTC.

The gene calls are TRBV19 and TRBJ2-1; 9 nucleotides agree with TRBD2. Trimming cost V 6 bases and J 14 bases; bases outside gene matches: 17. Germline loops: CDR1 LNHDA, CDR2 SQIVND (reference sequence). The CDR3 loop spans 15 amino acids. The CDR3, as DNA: TGTGCCAGTAGCCCCAGGGGGGGACTAGCAAGTTATAAGTTCTTC. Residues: CASSPRGGLASYKFF.

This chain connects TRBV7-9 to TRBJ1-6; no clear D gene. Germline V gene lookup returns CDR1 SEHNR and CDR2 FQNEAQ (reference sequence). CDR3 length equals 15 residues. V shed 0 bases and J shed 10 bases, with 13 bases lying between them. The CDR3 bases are TGTGCCAGCAGCTTAGCCCTAGGAGATCGGTCACCCCTCCACTTT. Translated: CASSLALGDRSPLHF.

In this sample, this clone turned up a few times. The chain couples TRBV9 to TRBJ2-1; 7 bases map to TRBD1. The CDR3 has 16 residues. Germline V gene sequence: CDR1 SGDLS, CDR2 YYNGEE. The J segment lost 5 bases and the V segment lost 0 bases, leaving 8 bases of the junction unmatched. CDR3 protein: CASSVEATGAHNEQFF. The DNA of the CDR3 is TGTGCCAGCAGCGTAGAAGCTACAGGGGCCCACAATGAGCAGTTCTTC.